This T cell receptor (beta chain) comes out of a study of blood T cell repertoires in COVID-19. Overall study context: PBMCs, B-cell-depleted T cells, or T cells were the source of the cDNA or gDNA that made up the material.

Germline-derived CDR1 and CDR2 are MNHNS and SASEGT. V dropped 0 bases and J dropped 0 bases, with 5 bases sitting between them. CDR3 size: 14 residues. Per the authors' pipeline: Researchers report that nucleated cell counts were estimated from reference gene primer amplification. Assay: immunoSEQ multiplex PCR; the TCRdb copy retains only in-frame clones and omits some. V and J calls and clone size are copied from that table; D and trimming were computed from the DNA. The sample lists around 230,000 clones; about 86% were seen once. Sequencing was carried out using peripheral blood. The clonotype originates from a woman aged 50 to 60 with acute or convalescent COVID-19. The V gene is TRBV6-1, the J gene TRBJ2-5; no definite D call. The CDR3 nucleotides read TGTGCCAGCAGTGAAGCCCAGTACCAAGAGACCCAGTACTTC. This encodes CASSEAQYQETQYF.